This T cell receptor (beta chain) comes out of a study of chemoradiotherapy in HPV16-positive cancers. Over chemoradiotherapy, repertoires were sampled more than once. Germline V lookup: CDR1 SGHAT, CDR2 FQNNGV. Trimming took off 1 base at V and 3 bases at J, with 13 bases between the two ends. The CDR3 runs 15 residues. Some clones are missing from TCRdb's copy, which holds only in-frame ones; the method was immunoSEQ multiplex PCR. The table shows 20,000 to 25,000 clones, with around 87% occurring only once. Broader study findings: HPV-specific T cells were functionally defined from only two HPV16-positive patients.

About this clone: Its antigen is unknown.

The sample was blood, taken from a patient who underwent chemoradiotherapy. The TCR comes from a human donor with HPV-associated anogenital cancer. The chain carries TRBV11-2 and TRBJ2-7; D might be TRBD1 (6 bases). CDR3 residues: CASSLGGQLSYEQYF. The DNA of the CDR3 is TGTGCCAGCAGCTTAGGGGGACAACTCAGCTACGAGCAGTACTTC.